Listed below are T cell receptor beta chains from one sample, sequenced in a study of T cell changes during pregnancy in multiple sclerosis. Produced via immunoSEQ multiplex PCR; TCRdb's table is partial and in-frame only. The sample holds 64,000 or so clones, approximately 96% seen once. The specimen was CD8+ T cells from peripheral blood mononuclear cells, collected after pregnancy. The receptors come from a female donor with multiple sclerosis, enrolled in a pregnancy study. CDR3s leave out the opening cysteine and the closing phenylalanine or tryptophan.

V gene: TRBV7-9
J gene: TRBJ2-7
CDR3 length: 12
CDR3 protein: ASRDGLGLYEQY

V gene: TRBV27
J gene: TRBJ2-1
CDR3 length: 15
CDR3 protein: ASSQLRLAGGDNEQF

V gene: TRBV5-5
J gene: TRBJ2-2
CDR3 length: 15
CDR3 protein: ASSLFGLPGVPGELF

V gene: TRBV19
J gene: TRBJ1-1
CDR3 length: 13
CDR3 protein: ATRYKGPRNTEAF

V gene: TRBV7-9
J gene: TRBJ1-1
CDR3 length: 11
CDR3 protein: ASSFQGNTEAF

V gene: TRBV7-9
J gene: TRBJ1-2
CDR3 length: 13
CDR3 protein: ASSFPDRFGIGYT

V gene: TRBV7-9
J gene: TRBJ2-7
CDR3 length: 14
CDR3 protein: ASSPSGTGLSYEQY

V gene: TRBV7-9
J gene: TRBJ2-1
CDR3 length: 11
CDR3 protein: ASSLGASNEQF

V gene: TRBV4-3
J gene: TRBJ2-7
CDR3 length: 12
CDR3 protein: ASSQDTRVGEQY

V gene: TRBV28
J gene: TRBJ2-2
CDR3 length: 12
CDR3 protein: ASKDRVGTGELF

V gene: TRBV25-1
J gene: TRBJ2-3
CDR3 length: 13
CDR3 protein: ASSEGQGALGAQY

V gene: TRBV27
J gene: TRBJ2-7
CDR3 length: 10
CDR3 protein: ASSFPGYEQY

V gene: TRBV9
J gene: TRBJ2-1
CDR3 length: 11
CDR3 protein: ASSLTSGDEQF

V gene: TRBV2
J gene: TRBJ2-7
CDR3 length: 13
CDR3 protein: AGGQGAGGRYEQY

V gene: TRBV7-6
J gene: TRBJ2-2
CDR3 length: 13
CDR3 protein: ASSLLGSGAGELF

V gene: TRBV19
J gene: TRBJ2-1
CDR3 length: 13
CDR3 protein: ASSPLLLGYNEQF

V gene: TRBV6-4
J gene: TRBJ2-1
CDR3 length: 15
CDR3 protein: ASSDSPGTSGRYEQF

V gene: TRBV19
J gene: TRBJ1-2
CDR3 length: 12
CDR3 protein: ASMNLQQNYGYT

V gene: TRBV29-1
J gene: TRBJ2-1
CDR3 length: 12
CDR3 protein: SVGRVGGGNEQF

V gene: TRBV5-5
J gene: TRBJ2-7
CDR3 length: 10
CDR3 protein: ASSWTGDEQY

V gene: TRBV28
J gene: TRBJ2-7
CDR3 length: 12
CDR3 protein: ASRLGQGLREQY

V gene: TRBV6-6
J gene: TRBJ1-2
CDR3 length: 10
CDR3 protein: ASTPDRGLHT

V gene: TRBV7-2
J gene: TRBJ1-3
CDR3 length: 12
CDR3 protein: ASSHWGGGNTIY

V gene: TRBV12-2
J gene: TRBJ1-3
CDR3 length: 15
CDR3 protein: ASRLVVQGRIGNTIY

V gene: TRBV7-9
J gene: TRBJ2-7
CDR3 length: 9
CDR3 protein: ASSRDYEQY

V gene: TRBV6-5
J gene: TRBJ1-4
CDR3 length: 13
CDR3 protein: ASRQTGIQGEKLF

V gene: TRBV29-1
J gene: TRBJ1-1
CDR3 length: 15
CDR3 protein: SYLEDRPNPKNTEAF

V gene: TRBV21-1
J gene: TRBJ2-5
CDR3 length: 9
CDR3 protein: ASSPRETQY

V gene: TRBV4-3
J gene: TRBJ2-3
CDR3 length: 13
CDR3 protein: ASSQLGGPGDTQY

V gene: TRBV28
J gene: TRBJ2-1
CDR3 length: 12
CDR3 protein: ASSFRKTDNEQF

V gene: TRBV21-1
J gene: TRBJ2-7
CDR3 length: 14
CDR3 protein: ASSKFIGGSSYEQY

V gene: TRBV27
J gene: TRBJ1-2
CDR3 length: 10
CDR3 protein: ASRTGSYGYT

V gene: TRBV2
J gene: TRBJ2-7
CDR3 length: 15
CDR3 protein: ASMAGRGGTDSYEQY

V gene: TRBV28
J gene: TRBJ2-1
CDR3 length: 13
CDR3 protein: ASSLELASYNEQF

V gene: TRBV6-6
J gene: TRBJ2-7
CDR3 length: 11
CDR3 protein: ASSYLPTYEQY

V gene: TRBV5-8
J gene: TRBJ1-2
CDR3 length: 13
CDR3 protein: ASSSPQRAREGYT

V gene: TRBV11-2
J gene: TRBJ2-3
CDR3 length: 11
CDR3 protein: ASSLPLSDTQY

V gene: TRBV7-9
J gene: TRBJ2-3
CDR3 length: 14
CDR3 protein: ASSSPGGEPGDTQY

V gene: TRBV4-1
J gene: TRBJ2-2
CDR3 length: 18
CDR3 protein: ASSRERGTTIPIGTWELF

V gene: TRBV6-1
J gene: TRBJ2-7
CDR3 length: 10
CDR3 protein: ASTEGAYEQY

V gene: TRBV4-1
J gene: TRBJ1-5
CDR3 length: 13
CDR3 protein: ASSHRQGINQPQH

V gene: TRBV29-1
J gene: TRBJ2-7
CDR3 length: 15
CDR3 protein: SVLGGAANGSYYEQY

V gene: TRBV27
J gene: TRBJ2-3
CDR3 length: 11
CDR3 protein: ASSLGGTDTQY

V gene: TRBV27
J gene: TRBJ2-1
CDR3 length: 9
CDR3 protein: ASSLRNEQF

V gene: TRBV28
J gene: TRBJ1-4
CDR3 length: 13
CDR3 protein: ASTSTGITNEKLF

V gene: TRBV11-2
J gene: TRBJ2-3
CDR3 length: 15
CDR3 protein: ASSLGKAGGITDTQY

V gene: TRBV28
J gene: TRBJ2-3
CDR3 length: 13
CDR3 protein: ASSLPGLHTDTQY

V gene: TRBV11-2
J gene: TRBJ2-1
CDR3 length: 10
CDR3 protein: ASSPGGNEQF

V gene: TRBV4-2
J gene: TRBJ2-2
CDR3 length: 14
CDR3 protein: ASSPTGEGWTGELF

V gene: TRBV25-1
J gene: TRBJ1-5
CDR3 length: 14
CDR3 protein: ASSANRGGSNQPQH

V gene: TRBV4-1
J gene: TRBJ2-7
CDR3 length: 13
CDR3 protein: ASSQGQGVAYEQY

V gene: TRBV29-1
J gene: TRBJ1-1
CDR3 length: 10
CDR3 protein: SVSYSLTEAF

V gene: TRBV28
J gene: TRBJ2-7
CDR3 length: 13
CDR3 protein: ASSPGLAGVYEQY

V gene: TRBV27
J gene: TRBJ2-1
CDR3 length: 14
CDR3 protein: ASSLYAGGVRNEQF

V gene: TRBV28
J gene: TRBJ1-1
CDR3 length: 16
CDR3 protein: ASSLDRGLSVGDTEAF

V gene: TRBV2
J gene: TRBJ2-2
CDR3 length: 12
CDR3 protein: ARGGRMNTGELF